The next 10 T cell receptor beta chains were all read from a single sample in a study of blood T cell repertoires in COVID-19. TCRdb's table, derived via immunoSEQ multiplex PCR, lists solely in-frame clones and lacks some. The sample includes about 190,000 clones, roughly 80% of them seen just once. The sequenced sample was peripheral blood. The receptors here all came from a man in his 60s with active or convalescent COVID-19.

The V gene is TRBV10-3, the J gene TRBJ2-3; 7 bases match TRBD2. CDR1 ENHRY and CDR2 SYGVKD come from the germline V gene. The V segment lost 6 bases and the J segment 6 bases; nucleotides outside the gene matches: 9. The CDR3 runs 14 residues. As DNA, the CDR3 is TGTGCCATCAGCTTGGGGGGGTTAGGGGATACGCAGTATTTT. Encoded protein: CAISLGGLGDTQYF.

The rearrangement joins TRBV2 to TRBJ2-1; 9 bases agree with TRBD1. This CDR3 comprises 16 residues. V dropped 3 bases and J dropped 9; count of bases not matched to a gene: 12. In germline, CDR1 is SNHLY, CDR2 FYNNEI. CDR3 sequence: CASSDPDRGWFGEQFF. Here the CDR3 DNA reads TGTGCCAGCAGTGACCCGGACAGGGGTTGGTTCGGTGAGCAGTTCTTC.

The chain joins TRBV19 to TRBJ2-3; 8 bases align to TRBD2. The CDR3 contains 16 residues. Trimming removed 6 bases from V and 2 bases from J; junction bases left unmatched: 10. CDR1 LNHDA and CDR2 SQIVND come from the germline V gene (reference sequence). The CDR3 DNA reads as TGTGCCAGTAGCCCCTCTAGCGGGTTTAACACAGATACGCAGTATTTT. It specifies CASSPSSGFNTDTQYF.

The table lists this clone with a few counts. The V call is TRBV19, the J call TRBJ1-4; no clear D gene. This CDR3 region has 14 residues. The germline V gene encodes CDR1 LNHDA and CDR2 SQIVND (reference sequence). The V end lost 5 bases, the J end lost 4 bases, and 11 bases lay between the germline ends. The CDR3 loop reads CASSLGDYNEKLFF. CDR3 bases: TGTGCCAGTAGTTTGGGAGACTATAATGAAAAACTGTTTTTT.

The chain employs TRBV18 and TRBJ1-2, with D perhaps matching TRBD1 (6 bases). The CDR3 runs 14 residues. Per the germline V gene, CDR1 is KGHSH and CDR2 is LQKENI. V lost 6 bases and J 1 base, leaving 12 bases between the germline ends. The CDR3 sequence is CASSPGQLNYGYTF. The CDR3 DNA is TGTGCCAGCTCCCCCGGACAGCTTAACTATGGCTACACCTTC.

J is TRBJ1-1 and V is TRBV19, with a tentative D call TRBD1 (5 bases). V gave up 6 bases and J gave up 8 bases, with 19 bases separating them. This CDR3 has 14 amino acids. Germline CDR1 and CDR2: LNHDA and SQIVND (reference sequence). CDR3: CASRTLGDGGEAFF. The CDR3, as DNA: TGTGCCAGTAGAACCCTCGGGGACGGGGGAGAAGCTTTCTTT.

The rearrangement joins TRBV7-8 to TRBJ2-3; 7 bases line up with TRBD2. Germline V CDR1 and CDR2: SGHVS, FQNEAQ. The trim removed 2 bases at V and 5 bases at J, leaving 7 bases unmatched. The CDR3 has 15 amino acids. This CDR3 reads CASSLLAGERDTQYF. The CDR3 nucleotides read TGTGCCAGCAGCTTATTGGCGGGAGAGAGAGATACGCAGTATTTT.

The table lists this clone with a few counts. The chain joins TRBV28 to TRBJ1-2; D is unresolved. CDR3 size: 13 residues. Trimming stripped 7 bases from V and 4 bases from J, with 13 bases between. Germline V gives CDR1 MDHEN, CDR2 SYDVKM. The CDR3 region is CASTLGRAYGYTF. CDR3 DNA: TGTGCCAGCACCTTAGGGAGGGCCTATGGCTACACCTTC.

The rearrangement uses TRBV19 and TRBJ2-3; 9 nucleotides align to TRBD2. CDR1 is LNHDA, CDR2 SQIVND, per germline (reference sequence). V lost 7 bases and J lost 3; bases outside the gene matches: 17. The CDR3 runs to 18 residues. DNA of the CDR3: TGTGCCAGTACTAATCCCCGGCGGGGGGGTACTGGAACAGATACGCAGTATTTT. It encodes CASTNPRRGGTGTDTQYF.

This clone occurred once. V usage is TRBV11-2 and J usage is TRBJ2-5; perhaps TRBD1 as D (6 bases). Germline lookup yields CDR1 SGHAT and CDR2 FQNNGV. This CDR3 is built from 14 residues. V lost 5 bases, J lost 5 bases, and 15 bases lay in between. CDR3 bases: TGTGCCAGCAGCCTGTACAGGGATCGGGAGACCCAGTACTTC. Its protein is CASSLYRDRETQYF.